Below, 24 T cell receptor beta chains from the same sample are listed, as sequenced in a study of shared clonotypes between healthy human individuals. Repertoires were generated with immunoSEQ multiplex PCR, while TCRdb's copy carries only in-frame clones and drops some. This table holds about 2 million clones, 85% to 95% found once. Positive CCR7 selection of CD45RO-negative cells yielded the naive CD8 cells, and terminally differentiated effector memory CD45RA+ cells were excluded. Material for sequencing was naive CD8+ T cells sorted from blood. These receptors came from a man aged 18-30 years in good health.

The rearrangement links TRBV7-8 to TRBJ1-2, with D possibly matching TRBD1 (6 bases). Trimming left V 1 base short and J 7 bases short, with 19 bases between. Germline V gives CDR1 SGHVS, CDR2 FQNEAQ. CDR3 length equals 16 residues. For the CDR3, the DNA is TGTGCCAGCAGCTTAGTCGGAACCGGGGGGCGAGGTGGCTACACCTTC. Its protein product is CASSLVGTGGRGGYTF.

This chain connects TRBV4-1 to TRBJ2-1, with D tentatively TRBD1 (5 bases). The CDR3 consists of 13 residues. Germline CDR1 reads MGHRA; CDR2 reads YSYEKL. Trimming left V 2 bases short and J 10 bases short, with 12 bases between. Here the CDR3 DNA reads TGCGCCAGCAGCCAACCTGATTCAGGGGAGCAGTTCTTC. Translated, it gives CASSQPDSGEQFF.

About this clone itself: At the DNA level, this CDR3 is encoded by other sequences in the same sample as well. The rearrangement joins TRBV9 to TRBJ2-2, with D tentatively TRBD2 (6 bases). The ends were cut back, 0 bases at V and 2 bases at J, with 11 bases in the middle. This CDR3 is built from 16 residues. The germline V gene encodes CDR1 SGDLS and CDR2 YYNGEE. Here the CDR3 reads CASSVDGGANTGELFF. CDR3 nucleotides: TGTGCCAGCAGCGTAGATGGCGGGGCTAACACCGGGGAGCTGTTTTTT.

The chain has TRBV15 and TRBJ1-1; D may be TRBD1 (6 bases). Between the trimmed V and J ends, which lost 1 base and 4 bases, there was a span of 13 bases. The CDR3 extends over 15 amino acids. Looked up from germline, CDR1 is LNHNV and CDR2 is YYDKDF (reference sequence). In DNA form, the CDR3 reads TGTGCCACCAGCAGAGGAATGACAGGCCCCACTGAAGCTTTCTTT. Its protein product is CATSRGMTGPTEAFF.

CDR3 amino acids: CASSLGDSQPQHF. The CDR3 DNA sequence: TGTGCCAGCAGCTTAGGGGATTCTCAGCCCCAGCATTTT. The V gene is TRBV7-9, the J gene TRBJ1-5; D remains unclear. Deletions cut 1 base from V and 6 bases from J, with 7 bases between. CDR3 length: 13 residues. Germline V lookup: CDR1 SEHNR, CDR2 FQNEAQ (reference sequence).

In DNA form, the CDR3 reads TGTGCCAGCACCCCCGCAGCCGTATACAATGAGCAGTTCTTC. It translates to CASTPAAVYNEQFF. This chain joins TRBV5-5 and TRBJ2-1; unclear D gene. The CDR3 spans 14 residues. The germline gives CDR1 SGHKS, CDR2 YYEKEE (reference sequence). V was cut by 6 bases and J by 4 bases, with 14 bases left in between.

The genes are TRBV6-5 and TRBJ1-1; D remains ambiguous. Germline loops: CDR1 MNHEY, CDR2 SVGAGI. The ends were cut back, 5 bases at V and 3 bases at J, with 10 bases in the middle. CDR3 length: 13 amino acids. The CDR3 loop reads CASSEALDTEAFF. CDR3 in DNA: TGTGCCAGCAGTGAAGCGCTTGACACTGAAGCTTTCTTT.

This clone was counted a single time. The gene calls are TRBV13 and TRBJ1-1; no reliable D call. Per germline, CDR1 PRHDT and CDR2 FYEKMQ (reference sequence). Trimming left V 0 bases short and J 1 base short, with 9 bases between. The CDR3 runs to 15 residues. For the CDR3, the DNA is TGTGCCAGCAGCTTAGGACATCCGGGGAACACTGAAGCTTTCTTT. Encoded protein: CASSLGHPGNTEAFF.

The J gene is TRBJ1-3, the V gene TRBV5-6, with unresolved D. Deletions cut 5 bases from V and 6 bases from J, with 12 bases between. The CDR3 covers 13 residues. Germline CDR1 is SGHDT and CDR2 is YYEEEE. CDR3 nucleotide sequence: TGTGCCAGCAGTCTGAGAGGGTCAAACACCATATATTTT. This translates into CASSLRGSNTIYF.

The CDR3 DNA follows: TGTGCTAAAAACCCCCCGCAGGACCGAAATGAAAAACTGTTTTTT. This translates into CAKNPPQDRNEKLFF. The rearrangement uses TRBV30 and TRBJ1-4; D gene unclear. Germline-derived CDR1 and CDR2 are GTSNPN and SVGIG (reference sequence). The CDR3 loop spans 15 amino acids.

This chain connects TRBV29-1 to TRBJ2-5, with D unresolved. Germline CDR1 is SQVTM and CDR2 is ANQGSEA. V dropped 0 bases and J dropped 0 bases, with 14 bases sitting between them. This CDR3 is 16 amino acids long. The CDR3 DNA is TGCAGCGTTGAAGATCAGAGGAACAAGTACCAAGAGACCCAGTACTTC. Translating it yields CSVEDQRNKYQETQYF.

This sequence joins TRBV19 and TRBJ2-7; D perhaps matches TRBD1 (6 bases). There are 13 residues in the CDR3. CDR1 is LNHDA, CDR2 SQIVND, per germline (reference sequence). Trimming pared 1 base from V and 3 bases from J, leaving 7 bases between. The CDR3 DNA is TGTGCCAGTAGTATAGCGACAGGCTACGAGCAGTACTTC. Its protein is CASSIATGYEQYF.

V gene TRBV9 combines with J gene TRBJ2-2; 8 bases line up with TRBD2. J was trimmed by 0 bases and V by 3 bases; bases with no gene match: 13. The CDR3 extends over 19 amino acids. Germline-derived CDR1 and CDR2 are SGDLS and YYNGEE. The CDR3 DNA reads TGTGCCAGCAGCGGCCCGGGACTAGAAAGCGCGACGAACACCGGGGAGCTGTTTTTT. Translation: CASSGPGLESATNTGELFF.

V is TRBV27 and J is TRBJ1-1; TRBD1 matches at 9 bases. Per germline, CDR1 MNHEY and CDR2 SMNVEV (reference sequence). Trimming cost V 3 bases and J 11 bases; bases outside gene matches: 7. CDR3 length: 13 amino acids. CDR3 coding DNA: TGTGCCAGCAGTTTGTGGGGACAGGGACTCGCTTTCTTT. It specifies CASSLWGQGLAFF.

The CDR3 loop reads CASSPTSVRYFEQFF. CDR3 nucleotide sequence: TGTGCCAGCAGTCCGACTAGCGTACGCTACTTTGAGCAGTTCTTC. V gene TRBV7-9 combines with J gene TRBJ2-1; 8 nucleotides agree with TRBD2. The CDR3 runs 15 residues. Trimming cost V 6 bases and J 9 bases; bases outside gene matches: 13. CDR1 and CDR2 from the germline V gene are SEHNR and FQNEAQ (reference sequence).

J is TRBJ2-7 and V is TRBV7-9; D remains ambiguous. The CDR3 loop spans 14 amino acids. Germline V gene sequence: CDR1 SEHNR, CDR2 FQNEAQ (reference sequence). Trimming took 1 base from V and 2 from J, leaving 9 bases between them. The CDR3 DNA reads TGTGCCAGCAGCTTAGGGTACGGACCCTACGAGCAGTACTTC. This codes for CASSLGYGPYEQYF.

The sample holds one count of this clone. CDR3 in amino acids: CASSQGDEGIGEAFF. The CDR3 nucleotides are TGCGCCAGCAGCCAAGGCGACGAGGGAATCGGCGAAGCTTTCTTT. This chain links TRBV4-3 with TRBJ1-1; no definite D call. The germline V and J ends were trimmed by 1 base and 8 bases, with 17 bases remaining between them. Germline CDR1 and CDR2: LGHNA and YSLEER. This CDR3 is built from 15 residues.

The rearrangement links TRBV27 to TRBJ2-7, with a weak D call TRBD2 (6 bases). Germline CDR1 and CDR2: MNHEY and SMNVEV (reference sequence). V lost 5 bases, J lost 4 bases, and 18 bases lay in between. There are 15 residues in the CDR3. The CDR3: CASSPNTRGLYEQYF. The CDR3 DNA is TGTGCCAGCAGTCCCAATACAAGGGGACTGTACGAGCAGTACTTC.

The J gene is TRBJ2-5, the V gene TRBV19; weak D call: TRBD2 (5 bases). Germline loops: CDR1 LNHDA, CDR2 SQIVND (reference sequence). The V gene lost 1 base and the J gene lost 3 bases, with 12 bases spanning the gap. The CDR3 runs 15 residues. The DNA of the CDR3 is TGTGCCAGTAGTATAGTTGACCGGGGTGAAGAGACCCAGTACTTC. Encoded protein: CASSIVDRGEETQYF.

The chain uses TRBV27 and TRBJ2-1, with 10 bases aligning to TRBD2. The V and J ends lost 5 bases and 14 bases, in that order; junction bases with no gene match: 18. The CDR3 sequence is 16 residues long. Germline V gene lookup returns CDR1 MNHEY and CDR2 SMNVEV (reference sequence). The CDR3 loop reads CASSPVPSGSSLKKFF. CDR3 in DNA: TGTGCCAGCAGTCCCGTTCCTAGCGGGAGTTCCCTAAAGAAGTTCTTC.

This chain connects TRBV28 to TRBJ2-2; unclear D gene. V was shortened by 3 bases and J by 6 bases, with 2 bases between the two germline ends. Germline loops: CDR1 MDHEN, CDR2 SYDVKM. The CDR3 is 11 residues long. For the CDR3, the DNA is TGTGCCAGCAGTTTTGCCGGGGAGCTGTTTTTT. Translating gives CASSFAGELFF.

This clone was picked up one time. The CDR3 nucleotides are TGTGCCAGCAGCGAACAGGGACTCCCAACTTCCGTCGGGGAGCTGTTTTTT. Translation: CASSEQGLPTSVGELFF. The chain combines TRBV14 with TRBJ2-2; the D gene could be TRBD1 or TRBD2 (6 bases each). This CDR3 spans 17 amino acids. The V and J ends lost 5 bases and 7 bases respectively, with 23 bases between them. Germline V gene data show CDR1 as SGHDN and CDR2 as FVKESK.

The rearrangement uses TRBV6-5 and TRBJ2-1, with 7 positions matching TRBD2. The CDR3 spans 16 residues. Germline CDR1 reads MNHEY; CDR2 reads SVGAGI. Trimming at V came to 2 bases and at J to 9 bases, leaving 13 bases not matched to a gene. CDR3 DNA sequence: TGTGCCAGCAGTTACGGTTCTCCTGCGGGGGTTGTTGAGCAGTTCTTC. Its translation is CASSYGSPAGVVEQFF.

The chain has TRBV7-9 and TRBJ2-1, with D tentatively TRBD1 or TRBD2 (5 bases each). Germline V gene sequence: CDR1 SEHNR, CDR2 FQNEAQ (reference sequence). The CDR3 is 15 amino acids. V was pared by 5 bases and J by 3 bases, with 14 bases between. The CDR3 DNA reads as TGTGCCAGCAGCCGGGGCCCCTCGGTCTACAATGAGCAGTTCTTC. It is translated as CASSRGPSVYNEQFF.